The clone carrying this T cell receptor beta chain was observed once. The data were taken from a study of blood T cell repertoires in COVID-19. Across the whole study: The United States, Italy and Spain were the sources of the acute and convalescent COVID-19 samples.

The V and J ends lost 8 bases and 0 bases, in that order; junction bases with no gene match: 3. CDR1 is MNHNY, CDR2 SVGAGI, per germline (reference sequence). This CDR3 region has 13 residues. Assay: immunoSEQ multiplex PCR; the TCRdb copy retains only in-frame clones and omits some. Of about 26,000 clones in the sample, 85% to 90% are singletons; the top ten hold roughly 7.6%. This rearrangement joins TRBV6-6 to TRBJ1-1; 7 bases are shared with TRBD1. Input material: peripheral blood. This TCR was recovered from a human donor in a cohort sampled during active COVID-19. The DNA for the CDR3 is TGTGCCAGCGGACAGGCCATGAACACTGAAGCTTTCTTT. Its protein is CASGQAMNTEAFF.